These 29 T cell receptor beta chains were sequenced from one sample in a study of blood T cell repertoires in COVID-19. Assay: immunoSEQ multiplex PCR; the TCRdb copy retains only in-frame clones and omits some. The data contain approximately 94,000 clones, about 77% of them singletons. The sample comprised peripheral blood. These receptors all come from a man in his 70s with active or convalescent COVID-19.

This rearrangement joins TRBV5-8 to TRBJ2-7, with TRBD2 matching over 8 bases. The CDR3 has 16 amino acids. The ends lost 8 bases at V and 3 bases at J; junction bases unmatched: 16. Germline V gene data show CDR1 as SGHTS and CDR2 as YDEGEE. CDR3 bases: TGTGCCAGTCATTCAGTCCTTCGGGGGGGGGACTACGAGCAGTACTTC. Encoded protein: CASHSVLRGGDYEQYF.

The J gene is TRBJ1-1, the V gene TRBV18; D may be TRBD1 (6 bases). The germline CDR1 and CDR2 sequences are KGHSH and LQKENI. V was shortened by 5 bases and J by 4 bases, with 23 bases between the two germline ends. This CDR3 is built from 17 residues. The DNA of the CDR3 is TGTGCCAGCTCATTCTCCGGGACAAGGGCGTTGGGCACTGAAGCTTTCTTT. Translated, it gives CASSFSGTRALGTEAFF.

The chain carries TRBV28 and TRBJ1-4; 7 bases fit TRBD1. This CDR3 comprises 14 residues. Germline V gene data show CDR1 as MDHEN and CDR2 as SYDVKM. V trimming: 3 bases; J trimming: 8 bases; junction bases outside the gene matches: 6. This chain's CDR3 is CASSLGLRGEKLFF. The CDR3 nucleotides are TGTGCCAGCAGTTTGGGCCTCAGGGGGGAAAAACTGTTTTTT. Based on the CDR3 plus reference TRBV28 and TRBJ1-4, the full variable domain is DVKVTQSSRYLVKRTGEKVFLECVQDMDHENMFWYRQDPGLGLRLIYFSYDVKMKEKGDIPEGYSVSREKKERFSLILESASTNQTSMYLCASSLGLRGEKLFFGSGTQLSVL.

This chain connects TRBV7-3 to TRBJ2-1; 13 bases align to TRBD2. The ends lost 4 bases at V and 3 bases at J; junction bases unmatched: 6. The germline gives CDR1 SGHTA, CDR2 FQGTGA. The CDR3 spans 17 residues. The CDR3 region has the DNA TGTGCCAGCAGCTCCGGGACTAGCGGGACTGGCTACAATGAGCAGTTCTTC. Protein product: CASSSGTSGTGYNEQFF. Filled out from reference TRBV7-3 and TRBJ2-1, the complete variable domain reads GAGVSQTPSNKVTEKGKYVELRCDPISGHTALYWYRQSLGQGPEFLIYFQGTGAADDSGLPNDRFFAVRPEGSVSTLKIQRTERGDSAVYLCASSSGTSGTGYNEQFFGPGTRLTVL.

In nucleotides, the CDR3 is TGTGCCAGCAGCACCGGGACAAACTACGAGCAGTACTTC. As protein: CASSTGTNYEQYF. This chain connects TRBV5-5 to TRBJ2-7; possible D gene TRBD1, 6 bases. This CDR3 contains 13 residues. The ends were cut back, 4 bases at V and 3 bases at J, with 11 bases in the middle. Germline-derived CDR1 and CDR2 are SGHKS and YYEKEE (reference sequence).

This clone turned up a few times. V usage is TRBV30 and J usage is TRBJ1-1; D remains ambiguous. V dropped 0 bases and J dropped 1 base, with 3 bases sitting between them. This CDR3 is 12 amino acids long. Germline V CDR1 and CDR2: GTSNPN, SVGIG (reference sequence). The CDR3 sequence: CAWSVANTEAFF. The CDR3 DNA reads as TGTGCCTGGAGTGTAGCGAACACTGAAGCTTTCTTT. The complete variable domain, with remaining parts taken from reference TRBV30 and TRBJ1-1, reads SQTIHQWPATLVQPVGSPLSLECTVEGTSNPNLYWYRQAAGRGLQLLFYSVGIGQISSEVPQNLSASRPQDRQFILSSKKLLLSDSGFYLCAWSVANTEAFFGQGTRLTVV.

The chain joins TRBV28 to TRBJ1-2; possibly TRBD1 for D (6 bases). The germline gives CDR1 MDHEN, CDR2 SYDVKM. The CDR3 extends over 15 amino acids. With 6 bases removed from V and 7 bases from J, the gap between germline ends came to 21 bases. The CDR3 DNA is TGTGCCAGCAGGGGGGGGGCGACCATAATGGGTGGCTACACCTTC. Translating it yields CASRGGATIMGGYTF.

The chain has TRBV18 and TRBJ1-1; D is perhaps TRBD1 (6 bases). The CDR3 contains 13 residues. CDR1 and CDR2 (germline): KGHSH, LQKENI. Deletions cut 2 bases from V and 3 bases from J, with 7 bases between. The CDR3 spells CASSPNRDTEAFF. The CDR3 region has the DNA TGTGCCAGCTCACCAAACAGGGACACTGAAGCTTTCTTT.

The chain uses TRBV7-2 and TRBJ1-2, with TRBD1 as a possible D gene (5 bases). The length of the CDR3 is 13 residues. CDR1 is SGHTA and CDR2 is FQGNSA in the germline V gene. V lost 5 bases to trimming and J lost 2 bases, with 9 bases between them. The CDR3 sequence is CASSPRGNYGYTF. In DNA form, the CDR3 reads TGTGCCAGCAGCCCACGGGGGAACTATGGCTACACCTTC. Together with reference TRBV7-2 and TRBJ1-2, the CDR3 gives the full variable domain: GAGVSQSPSNKVTEKGKDVELRCDPISGHTALYWYRQSLGQGLEFLIYFQGNSAPDKSGLPSDRFSAERTGGSVSTLTIQRTQQEDSAVYLCASSPRGNYGYTFGSGTRLTVV.

Only a few counts were recorded for this clone. The chain uses TRBV27 and TRBJ1-2, with 9 bases fitting TRBD1. The germline V gene has CDR1 MNHEY and CDR2 SMNVEV (reference sequence). V lost 3 bases, J lost 7 bases, and 6 bases stayed unmatched. The CDR3 covers 14 residues. The CDR3: CASSLRGQGFGYTF. As DNA, the CDR3 is TGTGCCAGCAGTTTGCGGGGACAGGGCTTTGGCTACACCTTC.

The gene calls are TRBV25-1 and TRBJ1-2, with D possibly TRBD1 on 5 matching bases. This CDR3 spans 15 amino acids. CDR1 MGHDK and CDR2 SYGVNS come from the germline V gene. With 6 bases removed from V and 2 bases from J, the gap between germline ends came to 16 bases. CDR3 nucleotide sequence: TGTGCCAGCAGGAGTGCGGGGCCGTTGAACTATGGCTACACCTTC. Translation gives CASRSAGPLNYGYTF.

This clone was counted a few times. The chain employs TRBV12-3 or TRBV12-4 and TRBJ1-1; D is perhaps TRBD1 (5 bases). Trimming removed 5 bases at V and 8 bases at J, with 9 bases between. CDR3 length: 11 amino acids. This chain's CDR3 is CASSARTEAFF. CDR3 nucleotide sequence: TGTGCCAGCAGTGCCAGGACAGAAGCTTTCTTT.

This sequence joins TRBV18 and TRBJ2-2; possibly TRBD2 for D (5 bases). Germline lookup yields CDR1 KGHSH and CDR2 LQKENI. The ends were cut back, 3 bases at V and 6 bases at J, with 17 bases in the middle. The CDR3 runs 16 residues. The CDR3 loop is CASSPAGSGMAGELFF. CDR3 nucleotides: TGTGCCAGCTCACCTGCGGGCTCAGGAATGGCCGGGGAGCTGTTTTTT.

This clone is a singleton in its sample. This chain uses TRBV27 with TRBJ2-3; perhaps TRBD1 as D (6 bases). Trimming cost V 3 bases and J 2 bases, with 12 bases left between them. The CDR3 is made up of 15 amino acids. CDR1 is MNHEY and CDR2 is SMNVEV in the germline V gene (reference sequence). The CDR3 bases are TGTGCCAGCAGTTTGCAGGGGCCCTACACAGATACGCAGTATTTT. Protein sequence: CASSLQGPYTDTQYF.

This chain uses TRBV10-3 with TRBJ1-2; TRBD1 aligns across 8 bases. With V trimmed by 2 bases and J by 6 bases, 2 bases remained unmatched. Germline V CDR1 and CDR2: ENHRY, SYGVKD. This CDR3 region has 13 residues. CDR3: CAISEGQGDGYTF. The CDR3 coding sequence is TGTGCCATCAGTGAGGGACAGGGTGATGGCTACACCTTC.

This clone was seen only a few times. The V call is TRBV27, the J call TRBJ2-7, with D unresolved. V lost 2 bases, J lost 2 bases, and 13 bases lay in between. CDR3 length: 15 residues. From germline, CDR1 is MNHEY and CDR2 SMNVEV (reference sequence). Here the CDR3 DNA reads TGTGCCAGCAGTTTAGCGGTTGGGTATACCTACGAGCAGTACTTC. Its translation is CASSLAVGYTYEQYF.

This chain connects TRBV7-9 to TRBJ1-2; no clear D. The germline V gene encodes CDR1 SEHNR and CDR2 FQNEAQ (reference sequence). Trimming cost V 6 bases and J 2 bases, with 7 bases left between them. The CDR3 is 12 residues long. The CDR3 spells CASSSTNYGYTF. For the CDR3, the DNA is TGTGCCAGCAGTTCTACGAACTATGGCTACACCTTC.

This clone appeared a single time. The V call is TRBV5-1, the J call TRBJ1-2; 8 bases are a match to TRBD1. The CDR3 has 12 residues. Looked up from germline, CDR1 is SGHRS and CDR2 is YFSETQ. Trimming took 7 bases from V and 6 from J; bases not matched to a gene: 5. CDR3 sequence reads: CASSLDRDGYTF. The CDR3 bases are TGCGCCAGCTCCTTGGACAGGGATGGCTACACCTTC.

This sequence joins TRBV24-1 and TRBJ2-1; TRBD1 aligns across 10 bases. Germline assignment: CDR1 KGHDR and CDR2 SFDVKD. After removal of 3 bases from V and 7 bases from J, the junction contained 5 bases not matched to a gene. This CDR3 has 15 amino acids. This CDR3 is CATSDPRDRGNEQFF. The CDR3 nucleotides are TGTGCCACCAGTGATCCCCGGGACAGGGGAAATGAGCAGTTCTTC.

The V call is TRBV19, the J call TRBJ1-5, with 8 bases matching TRBD1. The CDR3 covers 16 residues. V was clipped by 0 bases and J by 9 bases; unmatched bases: 10. Germline V lookup: CDR1 LNHDA, CDR2 SQIVND (reference sequence). Here the CDR3 reads CASSIDRDRGTWPQHF. The CDR3 DNA reads TGTGCCAGTAGTATAGATCGTGACAGGGGAACTTGGCCCCAGCATTTT.

This clone has more than one count but fewer than ten. J is TRBJ2-6 and V is TRBV19, with 11 bases matching TRBD1. Germline CDR1 reads LNHDA; CDR2 reads SQIVND (reference sequence). This CDR3 has 19 amino acids. Germline trimming cut 7 bases from V and 0 bases from J; bases unmatched to any gene: 11. The CDR3 spells CASTDSGTGGFSGANVLTF. The CDR3 DNA is TGTGCCAGTACCGATTCTGGGACAGGGGGTTTCTCTGGGGCCAACGTCCTGACTTTC.

The chain combines TRBV9 with TRBJ2-6; 8 bases are a match to TRBD1. Germline CDR1 reads SGDLS; CDR2 reads YYNGEE. This CDR3 comprises 18 residues. J gave up 0 bases and V 4 bases, and 9 bases lay outside the gene matches. CDR3: CASSPTGARLSGANVLTF. CDR3 nucleotides: TGTGCCAGCAGCCCGACAGGGGCCCGACTCTCTGGGGCCAACGTCCTGACTTTC.

V and J are TRBV5-4 and TRBJ2-7, with 10 bases that match TRBD1. This CDR3 spans 16 amino acids. Germline assignment: CDR1 SGHNT and CDR2 YYREEE (reference sequence). After removal of 0 bases from V and 3 bases from J, the junction contained 6 bases not matched to a gene. CDR3 sequence (DNA): TGTGCCAGCAGCTTGGGGGCGGGACAGGGGATCTACGAGCAGTACTTC. This encodes CASSLGAGQGIYEQYF.

The chain is built from TRBV30 and TRBJ1-6; TRBD1 agrees at 7 bases. Germline V CDR1 and CDR2: GTSNPN, SVGIG (reference sequence). The CDR3 length is 13 residues. V lost 5 bases, J lost 8 bases, and 6 bases stayed unmatched. The chain's CDR3 is CAWDDRADSPLHF. The DNA of the CDR3 is TGTGCCTGGGATGACAGGGCCGATTCACCCCTCCACTTT. The full variable domain, rest sourced from reference TRBV30 and TRBJ1-6, is SQTIHQWPATLVQPVGSPLSLECTVEGTSNPNLYWYRQAAGRGLQLLFYSVGIGQISSEVPQNLSASRPQDRQFILSSKKLLLSDSGFYLCAWDDRADSPLHFGNGTRLTVT.

The J gene is TRBJ2-5, the V gene TRBV6-5; D may be TRBD1 (6 bases). CDR3 length: 13 amino acids. V was shortened by 5 bases and J by 4 bases, with 11 bases between the two germline ends. Germline CDR1 is MNHEY and CDR2 is SVGAGI. In nucleotides, the CDR3 is TGTGCCAGCAGTCCAGGGACACGAGAGACCCAGTACTTC. It specifies CASSPGTRETQYF.

This clone was observed a handful of times. The V gene is TRBV7-9, the J gene TRBJ2-3; D may be TRBD1 (6 bases). CDR3 length: 13 amino acids. CDR1 and CDR2 from the germline V gene are SEHNR and FQNEAQ (reference sequence). Trimming pared 7 bases from V and 3 bases from J, leaving 11 bases between. The CDR3 reads CASTNQGTDTQYF. CDR3 DNA: TGTGCCAGCACCAACCAGGGGACAGATACGCAGTATTTT. Full variable domain (outside the CDR3, taken from reference TRBV7-9 and TRBJ2-3): DTGVSQNPRHKITKRGQNVTFRCDPISEHNRLYWYRQTLGQGPEFLTYFQNEAQLEKSRLLSDRFSAERPKGSFSTLEIQRTEQGDSAMYLCASTNQGTDTQYFGPGTRLTVL.

This clone was seen a few times. The chain couples TRBV7-8 to TRBJ1-4; TRBD1 aligns across 8 bases. V was pared by 5 bases and J by 5 bases, with 13 bases of the junction left unmatched. Germline CDR1 and CDR2: SGHVS and FQNEAQ. CDR3 length: 17 amino acids. The CDR3 region is CASSPSRTGRRNEKLFF. In DNA, the CDR3 is TGTGCCAGCAGCCCAAGTCGGACAGGGCGACGGAATGAAAAACTGTTTTTT. The full variable domain, completed using reference TRBV7-8 and TRBJ1-4, is GAGVSQSPRYKVAKRGQDVALRCDPISGHVSLFWYQQALGQGPEFLTYFQNEAQLDKSGLPSDRFFAERPEGSVSTLKIQRTQQEDSAVYLCASSPSRTGRRNEKLFFGSGTQLSVL.

In DNA form, the CDR3 reads TGTGCCTGGAATGGAAGGAGGAGCACTGAAGCTTTCTTT. This encodes CAWNGRRSTEAFF. V and J are TRBV30 and TRBJ1-1; no clear D gene. This CDR3 has 13 amino acids. The V gene's germline CDR1 is GTSNPN and CDR2 SVGIG (reference sequence). Trimming pared 4 bases from V and 4 bases from J, leaving 13 bases between.

This sequence joins TRBV7-2 and TRBJ1-4, with D unresolved. This CDR3 region has 16 residues. Germline-derived CDR1 and CDR2 are SGHTA and FQGNSA. V was shortened by 3 bases and J by 3 bases, with 14 bases between the two germline ends. In DNA, the CDR3 is TGTGCCAGCAGCTTTGTGGGAGGGAATCCTAATGAAAAACTGTTTTTT. It specifies CASSFVGGNPNEKLFF.